The entry below gives a single TCR beta chain sequence along with its context. These data come from a study of blood T cell repertoires in COVID-19. Study details: COVID-19 samples, acute and convalescent, were from the United States, Italy and Spain.

This CDR3 is built from 18 residues. CDR1 is SGHVS, CDR2 FQNEAQ, per germline. V lost 7 bases to trimming and J lost 5 bases; unmatched junction nucleotides: 19. Sequencing used immunoSEQ multiplex PCR; TCRdb keeps in-frame clones, though not all of them. The table has 350,000 to 550,000 clones, roughly 90% seen once; the top ten hold roughly 4%. Material for sequencing was peripheral blood. This chain uses TRBV7-8 with TRBJ1-2, with 10 bases identical to TRBD1. The sequence came from a woman in her twenties or thirties with acute or convalescent COVID-19. CDR3 residues: CASTRIRDRGPNSYGYTF. DNA for the CDR3: TGTGCCAGCACCAGAATCCGGGACAGGGGTCCTAACTCTTATGGCTACACCTTC.